Following are 13 T cell receptor beta chains from one sample sequenced in a study. Each CDR3 protein is one row after TCRdb ran MiXCR on the 5' RACE reads. The sample consists of 35,000 to 50,000 distinct CDR3 sequences, around 30% of them appearing once. Specimen: tumor-infiltrating memory CD4+ T cells sorted from the breast tumor. Subset noted: memory CD4+ T cells, CD4+CD45RO+CD25-. The receptors were sampled from a female donor with breast cancer.

This clonotype was detected many times. The genes are TRBV12-3 or TRBV12-4 and TRBJ2-7, with TRBD1 matching over 8 bases. V lost 6 bases and J lost 5; bases outside the gene matches: 6. The CDR3 is 13 residues long. Here the CDR3 reads CASSAGGADEQYF. DNA for the CDR3: TGTGCCAGCAGCGCAGGGGGCGCGGACGAGCAGTACTTC.

The gene calls are TRBV2 and TRBJ1-2; 8 bases are shared with TRBD1. V shed 5 bases and J 5 bases; nucleotides not matched to a gene: 4. The CDR3 loop spans 13 amino acids. The germline CDR1 and CDR2 sequences are SNHLY and FYNNEI. CDR3 nucleotide sequence: TGTGCCAGCAGTCTCCAGGGGGCTTATGGCTACACCTTC. Translated: CASSLQGAYGYTF.

The chain carries TRBV6-2 or TRBV6-3 and TRBJ2-7; D is possibly TRBD1 (6 bases). The V gene's germline CDR1 is MNHEY and CDR2 SVGEGT. The CDR3 covers 12 residues. Trimming cost V 5 bases and J 3 bases, with 8 bases left between them. The CDR3, as DNA: TGTGCCAGCAGTGAGGGACACTACGAGCAGTACTTC. It specifies CASSEGHYEQYF.

For this clonotype: Given a much more abundant clone one base away, this may be a read error. The CDR3 carries no conserved terminal phenylalanine or tryptophan, so it likely arises from a read error. The V and J genes are TRBV6-6 and TRBJ1-5; TRBD1 matches at 7 bases. Trimming took 6 bases from V and 5 from J; bases not matched to a gene: 10. The germline CDR1 and CDR2 sequences are MNHNY and SVGAGI (reference sequence). The CDR3 sequence is 15 residues long. CDR3 region: CASSPGQLYDQPQHS. DNA for the CDR3: TGTGCCAGCAGCCCGGGACAGCTGTACGATCAGCCCCAGCATTCT.

The chain carries TRBV7-3 and TRBJ1-6; tentative D call: TRBD1 (5 bases). The CDR3 covers 15 residues. Germline lookup yields CDR1 SGHTA and CDR2 FQGTGA. The V and J ends lost 0 bases and 8 bases respectively, with 11 bases between them. Here the CDR3 reads CASSLTAGRDSPLHF. CDR3 in DNA: TGTGCCAGCAGCTTAACGGCAGGGAGGGATTCACCCCTCCACTTT.

The rearrangement uses TRBV28 and TRBJ1-2, with D maybe TRBD1 (6 bases). V lost 3 bases and J 3 bases, leaving 14 bases between the germline ends. The CDR3 covers 15 residues. The germline CDR1 and CDR2 sequences are MDHEN and SYDVKM. The CDR3 here is CASSFPQAGDYGYTF. For the CDR3, the DNA is TGTGCCAGCAGTTTCCCCCAGGCAGGGGACTATGGCTACACCTTC.

The CDR3 region is CASRLGTSGYEQYF. The DNA of the CDR3 is TGTGCCAGCAGACTCGGGACTAGCGGGTACGAGCAGTACTTC. This sequence joins TRBV27 and TRBJ2-7; 12 positions agree with TRBD2. Unmatched junction bases numbered 4, after V lost 6 bases and J lost 4 bases. Germline assignment: CDR1 MNHEY and CDR2 SMNVEV (reference sequence). The CDR3 spans 14 residues.

By frequency in the sample, this clonotype is medium-sized. The rearrangement uses TRBV9 and TRBJ1-6; 10 positions agree with TRBD1. With 0 bases clipped from V and 2 bases from J, the junction kept 5 bases outside the gene matches. CDR3 length equals 18 residues. Germline lookup yields CDR1 SGDLS and CDR2 YYNGEE. CDR3 loop: CASSVAPGQGTYNSPLHF. As DNA, the CDR3 is TGTGCCAGCAGCGTAGCTCCGGGACAGGGGACCTATAATTCACCCCTCCACTTT.

V usage is TRBV10-2 and J usage is TRBJ1-1; 7 bases fit TRBD1. With 6 bases clipped from V and 2 bases from J, the junction kept 6 bases outside the gene matches. The CDR3 spans 14 residues. The V gene's germline CDR1 is WSHSY and CDR2 SAAADI. The CDR3 loop reads CASSLRQGNTEAFF. The CDR3 DNA reads TGCGCCAGCAGCCTAAGACAGGGAAACACTGAAGCTTTCTTT.

Comment on this clonotype: The junction differs from germline at one of its ends, possibly a read error. The genes are TRBV2 and TRBJ2-1, with D possibly TRBD1 on 6 matching bases. CDR3 length: 16 residues. Germline CDR1 is SNHLY and CDR2 is FYNNEI. The CDR3 DNA sequence: TGTGCCAGCAGACCTATAGCGACAGGCAACTACAATGAGCAGTCCTTC. This translates into CASRPIATGNYNEQSF.

This clonotype has more than one count but fewer than ten. The chain employs TRBV12-3 or TRBV12-4 and TRBJ2-5; no clear D. Trimming removed 4 bases at V and 1 base at J, with 10 bases between. There are 14 residues in the CDR3. The CDR3 is CASSYNVGQETQYF. The CDR3 bases are TGTGCCAGCAGTTATAACGTGGGCCAAGAGACCCAGTACTTC.

V usage is TRBV7-3 and J usage is TRBJ2-1; a weak D match, TRBD2 (6 bases). The CDR3 has 13 residues. CDR1 is SGHTA and CDR2 is FQGTGA in the germline V gene. V lost 3 bases, J lost 10 bases, and 13 bases lay in between. In DNA, the CDR3 is TGTGCCAGCAGCTTGGGAGGATACGGGGAGCAGTTCTTC. Translation gives CASSLGGYGEQFF. Filled out from reference TRBV7-3 and TRBJ2-1, the complete variable domain reads GAGVSQTPSNKVTEKGKYVELRCDPISGHTALYWYRQSLGQGPEFLIYFQGTGAADDSGLPNDRFFAVRPEGSVSTLKIQRTERGDSAVYLCASSLGGYGEQFFGPGTRLTVL.

This clonotype was found many times. J is TRBJ2-1 and V is TRBV27; D assignment may be TRBD1 or TRBD2 (5 bases each). V lost 7 bases to trimming and J lost 9 bases, with 16 bases between them. CDR3 size: 13 residues. CDR1 is MNHEY, CDR2 SMNVEV, per germline (reference sequence). The CDR3 DNA reads as TGTGCCAGCATGGCCGGGAACGGGGCTGAGCAGTTCTTC. Its protein product is CASMAGNGAEQFF.